The 12 T cell receptor beta chains below were found in one sample sequenced in a study of vaccination and CD4 T cells after COVID-19. The antigens for these receptors are not known. Researchers used the Oncomine TCR Beta short-read assay to sequence DNA from cultured CD4+ T cells. TCRdb re-derived calls from the PCR reads in MiXCR, one entry per CDR3 protein. The sample gives almost 20,000 distinct CDR3 sequences, around 80% of which show up once; about 18% is in the top ten. Treatment in this sample: roughly ten-day PBMC culture with coronavirus spike peptide pools or control peptides (ViraFEST assay). Material: CD4+ T cells from blood, cultured in vitro, obtained after SARS-CoV-2 vaccination. The receptors here all came from a human donor who received a COVID-19 vaccine.

CDR3 bases: TGTGCCAGCAGCTCGGACCCCGCGGGGGCTTTCTTT. Protein sequence: CASSSDPAGAFF. The chain uses TRBV7-8 and TRBJ1-1; unclear D gene. The CDR3 spans 12 residues. V shed 4 bases and J shed 11 bases, with 14 bases lying between them. Per germline, CDR1 SGHVS and CDR2 FQNEAQ.

V is TRBV20-1 and J is TRBJ1-2; 7 nucleotides agree with TRBD1. The CDR3 extends over 13 amino acids. From germline, CDR1 is DFQATT and CDR2 SNEGSKA (reference sequence). V shed 4 bases, J shed 2 bases, and the junction held 4 bases outside the gene matches. The CDR3 region is CSANQGGNYGYTF. DNA for the CDR3: TGCAGTGCTAACCAGGGGGGAAACTATGGCTACACCTTC.

This clonotype was seen only a few times. The rearrangement joins TRBV30 to TRBJ1-1; D not certain. Germline values: CDR1 GTSNPN, CDR2 SVGIG (reference sequence). This CDR3 comprises 13 residues. The V end lost 3 bases, the J end lost 0 bases, and 8 bases lay between the germline ends. The CDR3: CAWSAVMNTEAFF. The CDR3 DNA is TGTGCCTGGAGCGCTGTTATGAACACTGAAGCTTTCTTT.

In this sample, this clonotype turned up a few times. The chain combines TRBV19 with TRBJ1-1, with 10 bases identical to TRBD1. CDR1 is LNHDA, CDR2 SQIVND, per germline (reference sequence). The CDR3 length is 16 residues. Trimming at V came to 9 bases and at J to 1 base, leaving 11 bases not matched to a gene. CDR3 sequence reads: CASERDRGLGNTEAFF. The CDR3 nucleotides are TGTGCCAGCGAAAGGGACAGGGGATTGGGGAACACTGAAGCTTTCTTT.

The V gene is TRBV19, the J gene TRBJ2-5; either TRBD1 or TRBD2 may fit D (6 bases each). The CDR3 loop spans 14 amino acids. Trimming removed 8 bases from V and 5 bases from J, with 18 bases in between. Germline V gene sequence: CDR1 LNHDA, CDR2 SQIVND (reference sequence). This CDR3 reads CASSPRGRGETQYF. DNA of the CDR3: TGTGCCAGTTCCCCACGGGGGCGCGGGGAGACCCAGTACTTC.

V is TRBV5-1 and J is TRBJ2-3; 8 nucleotides match TRBD1. The V gene's germline CDR1 is SGHRS and CDR2 YFSETQ. The CDR3 has 13 amino acids. V shed 4 bases, J shed 3 bases, and the junction held 1 base outside the gene matches. CDR3: CASSGQGTDTQYF. The CDR3 DNA follows: TGCGCCAGCAGCGGACAGGGTACAGATACGCAGTATTTT.

This chain connects TRBV20-1 to TRBJ2-1; D remains ambiguous. The CDR3 length is 14 residues. V lost 6 bases and J lost 2, with 14 bases in between. Germline loops: CDR1 DFQATT, CDR2 SNEGSKA (reference sequence). CDR3 region: CSALAQSTYNEQFF. The CDR3 nucleotides are TGCAGTGCCCTCGCCCAGTCCACCTACAATGAGCAGTTCTTC.

This clonotype turned up a few times. The chain has TRBV2 and TRBJ1-1; 7 bases are shared with TRBD1. This CDR3 is 14 amino acids long. The germline V gene has CDR1 SNHLY and CDR2 FYNNEI. V lost 2 bases to trimming and J lost 2 bases; unmatched junction nucleotides: 2. The CDR3: CASSEQGGNTEAFF. The CDR3 region has the DNA TGTGCCAGCAGTGAACAAGGGGGCAACACTGAAGCTTTCTTT.

V and J are TRBV6-2 or TRBV6-3 and TRBJ1-5; D gene uncertain. V was trimmed by 4 bases and J by 2 bases, leaving 15 bases between them. This CDR3 region has 16 residues. Germline V gene lookup returns CDR1 MNHEY and CDR2 SVGEGT. CDR3 in amino acids: CASSWWGIMGNQPQHF. CDR3 nucleotides: TGTGCCAGCAGTTGGTGGGGTATCATGGGCAATCAGCCCCAGCATTTT.

V gene TRBV3-1 combines with J gene TRBJ1-6, with TRBD1 matching over 11 bases. The CDR3 sequence is 17 residues long. In germline, CDR1 is LGHDT, CDR2 YNNKEL (reference sequence). V shed 3 bases, J shed 10 bases, and the junction held 11 bases outside the gene matches. The CDR3: CASSHNLGTGGRSPLHF. CDR3 nucleotide sequence: TGTGCCAGCAGCCACAATCTCGGGACAGGGGGTAGATCACCCCTCCACTTT.

The chain is built from TRBV30 and TRBJ2-5; 11 bases agree with TRBD2. This CDR3 region has 16 residues. Germline V CDR1 and CDR2: GTSNPN, SVGIG (reference sequence). Losses at the gene ends were 0 bases for V and 1 base for J; bases not matched to a gene: 4. The CDR3 DNA follows: TGTGCCTGGAGTGTAAGCCTAGCGGGGGGCCAAGAGACCCAGTACTTC. Translating it yields CAWSVSLAGGQETQYF. The full variable domain, in which reference TRBV30 and TRBJ2-5 provide the parts outside the CDR3, is SQTIHQWPATLVQPVGSPLSLECTVEGTSNPNLYWYRQAAGRGLQLLFYSVGIGQISSEVPQNLSASRPQDRQFILSSKKLLLSDSGFYLCAWSVSLAGGQETQYFGPGTRLLVL.

The rearrangement uses TRBV7-9 and TRBJ2-3; 8 bases map to TRBD2. Per germline, CDR1 SEHNR and CDR2 FQNEAQ (reference sequence). V shed 5 bases and J 2 bases; nucleotides not matched to a gene: 6. The CDR3 contains 15 residues. The CDR3 bases are TGTGCCAGCAGCCCGCCGGGAGGGGCCACAGATACGCAGTATTTT. It codes for CASSPPGGATDTQYF.